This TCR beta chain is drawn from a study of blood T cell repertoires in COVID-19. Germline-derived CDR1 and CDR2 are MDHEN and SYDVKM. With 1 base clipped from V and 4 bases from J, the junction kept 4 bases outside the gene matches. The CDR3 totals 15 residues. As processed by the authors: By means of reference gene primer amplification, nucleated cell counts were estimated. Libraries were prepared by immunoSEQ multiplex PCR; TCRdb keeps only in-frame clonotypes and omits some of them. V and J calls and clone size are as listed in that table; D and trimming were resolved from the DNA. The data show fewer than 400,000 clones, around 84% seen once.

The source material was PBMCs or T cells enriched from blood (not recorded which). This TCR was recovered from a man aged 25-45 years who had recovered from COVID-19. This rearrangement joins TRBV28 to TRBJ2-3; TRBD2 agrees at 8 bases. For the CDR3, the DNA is TGTGCCAGCAGTTTATTTACGGGGGGGGCAGATACGCAGTATTTT. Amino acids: CASSLFTGGADTQYF.